This TCR beta chain was obtained from a study of human T cells and chemical hapten exposure. Noted time point: pre-sensitization, week 0. Treatment meaning: therapeutic diphenylcyclopropenone sensitization with weekly scalp DPC. Unfractionated whole blood yielded total RNA. The germline CDR1 and CDR2 sequences are MNHEY and SMNVEV (reference sequence). The CDR3 has 13 residues. With 5 bases removed from V and 1 base from J, the gap between germline ends came to 6 bases. One entry per CDR3 protein results from TCRdb running MiXCR on the RACE reads. In the table there are some 300,000 distinct CDR3 sequences, around 5.5% of which are singletons. Many counts were recorded for this clonotype.

The source is a woman between 18 and 29 years old with alopecia areata. Some clones in this sample may be carry-over from other donors' samples. Source: whole blood, taken in connection with sensitization to the hapten diphenylcyclopropenone (DPC). This rearrangement joins TRBV27 to TRBJ1-3; no reliable D call. As DNA, the CDR3 is TGTGCCAGCAGTAGGAGGTCTGGAAACACCATATATTTT. This gives the protein CASSRRSGNTIYF.